The present TCR beta chain was sequenced within a study of Ad26.COV2.S vaccination and SARS-CoV-2 variants. Regarding this clone: Its target is unknown.

Study-level points and caveats: Those who received the vaccine showed greater spike-specific TCR breadth than those given placebo.

TCRdb's table, derived via immunoSEQ multiplex PCR, lists solely in-frame clones and lacks some. Of a few hundred thousand clones listed, roughly 87% are singletons. The CDR3 is 15 amino acids. Germline CDR1 SEHNR, CDR2 FQNEAQ (reference sequence). V shed 5 bases and J 5 bases; nucleotides not matched to a gene: 10. The treatment here: some 19 received Ad26.COV2.S at low or high dose, single or two shots; about 5 received placebo; per-sample allocation not given. Sampling took place 63 days after the first vaccine or placebo injection. The sample came from a Boston adult aged 18-55 years. The chain has TRBV7-9 and TRBJ2-5; 8 bases are a match to TRBD1. Here the sequenced sample was peripheral blood, taken in a trial of Ad26.COV2.S vaccine versus placebo. This TCR derives from a person aged 18 to 59 who received the Ad26.COV2.S COVID-19 vaccine or a placebo. This chain's CDR3 is CASSEDRGGTETQYF. In DNA form, the CDR3 reads TGTGCCAGCAGCGAAGACAGGGGTGGAACGGAGACCCAGTACTTC.